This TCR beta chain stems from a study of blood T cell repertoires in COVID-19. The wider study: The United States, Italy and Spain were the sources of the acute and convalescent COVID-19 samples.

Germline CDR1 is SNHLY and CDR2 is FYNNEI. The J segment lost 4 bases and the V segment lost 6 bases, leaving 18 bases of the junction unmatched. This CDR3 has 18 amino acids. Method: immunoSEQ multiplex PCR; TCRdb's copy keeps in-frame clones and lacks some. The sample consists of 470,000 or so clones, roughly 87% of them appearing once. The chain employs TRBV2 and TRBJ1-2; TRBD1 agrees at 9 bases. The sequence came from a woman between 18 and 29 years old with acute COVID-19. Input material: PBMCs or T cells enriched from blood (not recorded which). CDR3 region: CASRTFRDRVAVGYGYTF. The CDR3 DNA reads TGTGCCAGCAGGACATTCCGGGACAGGGTTGCTGTAGGCTATGGCTACACCTTC.